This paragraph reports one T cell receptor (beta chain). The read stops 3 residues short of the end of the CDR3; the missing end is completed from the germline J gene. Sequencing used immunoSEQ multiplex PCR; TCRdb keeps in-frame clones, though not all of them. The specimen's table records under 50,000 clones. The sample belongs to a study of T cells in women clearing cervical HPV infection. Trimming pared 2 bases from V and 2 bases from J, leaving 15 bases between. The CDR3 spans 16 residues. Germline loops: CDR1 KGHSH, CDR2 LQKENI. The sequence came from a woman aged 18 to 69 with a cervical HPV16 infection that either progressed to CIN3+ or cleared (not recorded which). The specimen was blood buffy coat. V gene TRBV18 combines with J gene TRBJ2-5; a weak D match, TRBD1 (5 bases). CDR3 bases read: TGTGCCAGCTCACCAGGGGCCCAAGGCAGACAAGAGACC. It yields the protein CASSPGAQGRQET. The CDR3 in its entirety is CASSPGAQGRQETQYF.